This T cell receptor (beta chain) was sequenced for a study of blood T cell repertoires in COVID-19. Study-level background: From the United States, Italy and Spain came samples of acute and convalescent COVID-19. The analysed material was cDNA or gDNA that came from T cells, B-cell-depleted T cells, or PBMCs.

Germline lookup yields CDR1 LNHDA and CDR2 SQIVND (reference sequence). Germline trimming cut 4 bases from V and 0 bases from J; bases unmatched to any gene: 3. This CDR3 is built from 15 residues. Per the original data handling: Amplification with reference gene primers provided the estimates of nucleated cell counts. Clones were sequenced by immunoSEQ multiplex PCR, and TCRdb holds only the in-frame ones, with some missing. V and J calls and clone size are as listed in that table; D and trimming were resolved from the DNA. The profile covers about 110,000 clones, with about three quarters appearing a single time and less than 5% taken by the ten largest.

This sequence joins TRBV19 and TRBJ1-5, with 7 nucleotides matching TRBD1. This TCR was sampled from a human donor in a cohort sampled during active or convalescent COVID-19. The sequenced sample consisted of peripheral blood. The CDR3 region is CASSTTGNSNQPQHF. The CDR3 nucleotides are TGTGCCAGTAGTACGACAGGGAATAGCAATCAGCCCCAGCATTTT.